A selection of T cell receptor beta chains follows, all from one sample in a study of T cell responses to AZD1222 COVID-19 vaccine. Some clones are missing from TCRdb's copy, which holds only in-frame ones; the method was immunoSEQ multiplex PCR. Among approximately 110,000 clones listed, approximately 85% were seen once. Sequenced here: peripheral blood, sampled 28 days after the second AZD1222 dose. The receptors were sampled from an adult who received the AZD1222 COVID-19 vaccine. Both conserved end residues are part of each CDR3. D genes are given only for firm matches. Rows give clone size only sometimes, using once, few, many, or a class for an expanded clone.

d_call	v_call	clone_size	j_call	cdr3_nt	cdr3_aa
.	TRBV6-4	.	TRBJ2-7	TGTGCCAACCCGGACAGAAACTACGAGCAGTACTTC	CANPDRNYEQYF
TRBD1	TRBV5-1	.	TRBJ1-4	TGCGCCAGCAGCGTGGGGACAGGGTCTAATGAAAAACTGTTTTTT	CASSVGTGSNEKLFF
.	TRBV10-2	.	TRBJ1-5	TGCGCCAGCAGTGAAACCAGATCCTCGTATCAGCCCCAGCATTTT	CASSETRSSYQPQHF
TRBD1	TRBV3-1/TRBV3-2	.	TRBJ2-1	TGTGCCAGCAGCCATCCACCTAGACAGGGATTGGGCAATGAGCAGTTCTTC	CASSHPPRQGLGNEQFF
.	TRBV9	.	TRBJ1-2	TGTGCCAGCAGCGCCACCCAAGGGGGTTTTATCTATGGCTACACCTTC	CASSATQGGFIYGYTF
TRBD1	TRBV2	once	TRBJ2-6	TGTGCCAGCACCCCGACAGGGGGTGTCTCTGGGGCCAACGTCCTGACTTTC	CASTPTGGVSGANVLTF
.	TRBV30	once	TRBJ1-5	TGTGCCTGGAGTGTAACCGGCAGTACGAGGGCTATTAATCAGCCCCAGCATTTT	CAWSVTGSTRAINQPQHF
.	TRBV12-5	.	TRBJ2-5	TGTGCTAGTGGTTTGGAGGGGGGGGTCCAAGAGACCCAGTACTTC	CASGLEGGVQETQYF
.	TRBV2	few	TRBJ1-6	TGTGCCAGCAGATCGTTGGGGCGGACGATTAATTCACCCCTCCACTTT	CASRSLGRTINSPLHF
.	TRBV6-5	.	TRBJ1-1	TGTGCCAGCACCATTTTGGCGGTCAACACTGAAGCTTTCTTT	CASTILAVNTEAFF
.	TRBV28	once	TRBJ1-2	TGTGCCAGCATCCCAGGTTCGGTCCTCAAGGACTATGGCTACACCTTC	CASIPGSVLKDYGYTF
TRBD1	TRBV6-5	.	TRBJ1-4	TGTGCCAGCAGTCCGGGACAGGGAGGGGAAAAACTGTTTTTT	CASSPGQGGEKLFF
TRBD2	TRBV4-1	.	TRBJ2-3	TGCGCCAGCAGCCTACCCAGTGGTAGCGGGGTCAGAGATACGCAGTATTTT	CASSLPSGSGVRDTQYF
.	TRBV2	.	TRBJ2-1	TGTGCCAGCAGGCCCCCGGGCAGCTCCTACAATGAGCAGTTCTTC	CASRPPGSSYNEQFF
.	TRBV2	once	TRBJ1-5	TGTGCCAGCAGTGATGGGCGGGGGCAAGGTTCGCCCCAGCATTTT	CASSDGRGQGSPQHF
TRBD2	TRBV5-8	once	TRBJ2-3	TGTGCCAGCAGCTTAGCGGGGGGGCCTAGCACAGATACGCAGTATTTT	CASSLAGGPSTDTQYF
.	TRBV5-1	.	TRBJ2-3	TGCGCCAGCAGCTTGGGGGCAGGGGCCGATACGCAGTATTTT	CASSLGAGADTQYF
.	TRBV20-1	.	TRBJ1-2	TGCAGTGCTAGCGCAGGGAATGGCTACACCTTC	CSASAGNGYTF
.	TRBV7-2	.	TRBJ1-2	TGTGCCAGCAGCTTAGGGCAGGCCCAATCTGGCTACACCTTC	CASSLGQAQSGYTF
TRBD1	TRBV19	.	TRBJ1-2	TGTGCCAGTAGTATTGGACAGGGCAACTATGGCTACACCTTC	CASSIGQGNYGYTF
.	TRBV27	.	TRBJ1-2	TGTGCCAGCAGTTTCACTGGGGTCAGGGCCTATGAAGGTGGCTACACCTTC	CASSFTGVRAYEGGYTF
TRBD1	TRBV15	.	TRBJ1-2	TGTGCCACCAGCAGAGGGCCGGGACAGCCTTCCCGTGGCTACACCTTC	CATSRGPGQPSRGYTF
.	TRBV7-2	.	TRBJ2-2	TGTGCCAGCAGCTTATCTATCTCGAACACCGGGGAGCTGTTTTTT	CASSLSISNTGELFF
.	TRBV7-6	.	TRBJ1-2	TGTGCCAGCAGCTTAGTGGCAGGAGGGACCGGTGGCTACACCTTC	CASSLVAGGTGGYTF
.	TRBV7-8	once	TRBJ1-1	TGTGCCAGCAGCGGATCGGACGGGAACACTGAAGCTTTCTTT	CASSGSDGNTEAFF